This is a list of T cell receptor beta chains from one sample in a study of blood T cell repertoires in COVID-19. Some clones are missing from TCRdb's copy, which holds only in-frame ones; the method was immunoSEQ multiplex PCR. The table has roughly 260,000 clones, over 80% seen once; the top ten hold 2.5% to 3%. Sequenced input: PBMCs or T cells enriched from blood (not recorded which). The receptors stem from a woman aged 30 to 39 with acute COVID-19. CDR3s include the opening cysteine and the closing phenylalanine or tryptophan. Fields, in order: clone size, V gene, J gene, D gene, CDR3 protein, CDR3 DNA. A D gene is named only where the DNA matches it firmly. Not every row has a clone size; where given, it reads once, few, many or a size class.

abundance: .; v_gene: TRBV11-3; j_gene: TRBJ2-1; d_gene: TRBD2; CDR3aa: CASSLAGGYNEQFF; CDR3nt: TGTGCCAGCAGCTTAGCGGGGGGCTACAATGAGCAGTTCTTC
abundance: .; v_gene: TRBV5-4; j_gene: TRBJ1-6; d_gene: .; CDR3aa: CASRGGLGPLHF; CDR3nt: TGTGCCAGCAGGGGGGGGTTGGGACCCCTCCACTTT
abundance: .; v_gene: TRBV7-2; j_gene: TRBJ1-1; d_gene: .; CDR3aa: CASSPHRLPNTEAFF; CDR3nt: TGTGCCAGCAGCCCACACCGACTACCGAACACTGAAGCTTTCTTT
abundance: .; v_gene: TRBV14; j_gene: TRBJ1-4; d_gene: .; CDR3aa: CASSQRGTEKLFF; CDR3nt: TGTGCCAGCAGCCAGAGGGGGACTGAAAAACTGTTTTTT
abundance: .; v_gene: TRBV15; j_gene: TRBJ2-1; d_gene: TRBD2; CDR3aa: CATSRSPPSGGVEQFF; CDR3nt: TGTGCCACCAGCAGATCCCCCCCTAGCGGGGGGGTTGAGCAGTTCTTC
abundance: .; v_gene: TRBV9; j_gene: TRBJ1-1; d_gene: .; CDR3aa: CASSVAQNTEAFF; CDR3nt: TGTGCCAGCAGCGTAGCACAGAACACTGAAGCTTTCTTT
abundance: .; v_gene: TRBV7-2; j_gene: TRBJ2-7; d_gene: TRBD2; CDR3aa: CASSLVQSGASSYEQYF; CDR3nt: TGTGCCAGCAGCTTAGTGCAAAGCGGGGCTAGCTCCTACGAGCAGTACTTC
abundance: .; v_gene: TRBV10-1; j_gene: TRBJ2-3; d_gene: .; CDR3aa: CASSAQGFTDTQYF; CDR3nt: TGCGCCAGCAGTGCGCAGGGGTTCACAGATACGCAGTATTTT
abundance: .; v_gene: TRBV5-1; j_gene: TRBJ2-3; d_gene: TRBD1; CDR3aa: CASSLTGASTDTQYF; CDR3nt: TGCGCCAGCAGCTTGACAGGGGCTAGCACAGATACGCAGTATTTT
abundance: .; v_gene: TRBV6-2/TRBV6-3; j_gene: TRBJ1-5; d_gene: .; CDR3aa: CASSYLGDNQPQHF; CDR3nt: TGTGCCAGCAGTTATTTAGGGGACAATCAGCCCCAGCATTTT
abundance: .; v_gene: TRBV7-9; j_gene: TRBJ2-1; d_gene: .; CDR3aa: CASSRTDGNEQFF; CDR3nt: TGTGCCAGCAGCAGGACAGACGGGAATGAGCAGTTCTTC
abundance: .; v_gene: TRBV5-6; j_gene: TRBJ1-1; d_gene: TRBD1; CDR3aa: CASSFGTDTEAFF; CDR3nt: TGTGCCAGCAGCTTCGGGACAGACACTGAAGCTTTCTTT
abundance: .; v_gene: TRBV5-4; j_gene: TRBJ1-1; d_gene: .; CDR3aa: CASSLEGLQAFF; CDR3nt: TGTGCCAGCAGCTTGGAGGGGCTACAAGCTTTCTTT
abundance: .; v_gene: TRBV7-8; j_gene: TRBJ2-1; d_gene: TRBD2; CDR3aa: CASSYTSGVGGEQFF; CDR3nt: TGTGCCAGCAGCTATACTAGCGGGGTTGGGGGTGAGCAGTTCTTC
abundance: .; v_gene: TRBV18; j_gene: TRBJ1-1; d_gene: TRBD1; CDR3aa: CASSPGTEKAEAFF; CDR3nt: TGTGCCAGCTCACCAGGGACAGAGAAAGCTGAAGCTTTCTTT
abundance: .; v_gene: TRBV28; j_gene: TRBJ1-2; d_gene: TRBD1; CDR3aa: CASSTPGRDSYGYTF; CDR3nt: TGTGCCAGCAGCACCCCGGGCCGGGACAGCTATGGCTACACCTTC
abundance: .; v_gene: TRBV19; j_gene: TRBJ1-2; d_gene: .; CDR3aa: CASSIWTDRYGYTF; CDR3nt: TGTGCCAGTAGTATCTGGACAGACAGATATGGCTACACCTTC
abundance: .; v_gene: TRBV6-2/TRBV6-3; j_gene: TRBJ2-3; d_gene: TRBD2; CDR3aa: CASSYGLAGGSTDTQYF; CDR3nt: TGTGCCAGCAGTTACGGGCTCGCGGGGGGGAGCACAGATACGCAGTATTTT
abundance: .; v_gene: TRBV5-1; j_gene: TRBJ1-1; d_gene: .; CDR3aa: CASSFGGDNTEAFF; CDR3nt: TGCGCCAGCAGCTTTGGAGGGGACAACACTGAAGCTTTCTTT
abundance: .; v_gene: TRBV6-5; j_gene: TRBJ1-5; d_gene: .; CDR3aa: CASGYQPQHF; CDR3nt: TGTGCCAGCGGCTATCAGCCCCAGCATTTT
abundance: .; v_gene: TRBV30; j_gene: TRBJ2-5; d_gene: .; CDR3aa: CAWGTGPWETQYF; CDR3nt: TGTGCCTGGGGAACAGGTCCCTGGGAGACCCAGTACTTC
abundance: .; v_gene: TRBV7-9; j_gene: TRBJ1-5; d_gene: .; CDR3aa: CASSLGDQPQHF; CDR3nt: TGTGCCAGCAGCTTAGGCGATCAGCCCCAGCATTTT
abundance: .; v_gene: TRBV19; j_gene: TRBJ1-1; d_gene: TRBD1; CDR3aa: CASSIGQGGNTEAFF; CDR3nt: TGTGCCAGTAGTATTGGACAGGGAGGAAACACTGAAGCTTTCTTT
abundance: .; v_gene: TRBV19; j_gene: TRBJ2-3; d_gene: TRBD2; CDR3aa: CASSPVGFGAGATDTQYF; CDR3nt: TGTGCCAGTAGCCCTGTAGGGTTTGGAGCGGGGGCCACAGATACGCAGTATTTT
abundance: once; v_gene: TRBV6-5; j_gene: TRBJ1-2; d_gene: .; CDR3aa: CASSQTRSGGYTF; CDR3nt: TGTGCCAGCAGCCAGACCCGTTCAGGGGGCTACACCTTC
abundance: .; v_gene: TRBV6-5; j_gene: TRBJ1-5; d_gene: TRBD1; CDR3aa: CASRSGGGQPQHF; CDR3nt: TGTGCCAGCAGATCAGGGGGCGGTCAGCCCCAGCATTTT
abundance: .; v_gene: TRBV4-2; j_gene: TRBJ2-5; d_gene: TRBD2; CDR3aa: CASSQDSSGGGETQYF; CDR3nt: TGTGCCAGCAGCCAAGATTCTAGCGGGGGTGGGGAGACCCAGTACTTC
abundance: .; v_gene: TRBV7-2; j_gene: TRBJ2-7; d_gene: .; CDR3aa: CASSLESSYEQYF; CDR3nt: TGTGCCAGCAGCTTAGAGAGTTCCTACGAGCAGTACTTC
abundance: .; v_gene: TRBV4-3; j_gene: TRBJ2-7; d_gene: TRBD1; CDR3aa: CASSQFRDRVVGEQYF; CDR3nt: TGCGCCAGCAGCCAATTCCGGGACAGGGTTGTTGGCGAGCAGTACTTC
abundance: .; v_gene: TRBV6-6; j_gene: TRBJ2-5; d_gene: TRBD2; CDR3aa: CASSLAEKETQYF; CDR3nt: TGTGCCTCCTCACTAGCGGAAAAAGAGACCCAGTACTTC
abundance: .; v_gene: TRBV29-1; j_gene: TRBJ1-4; d_gene: .; CDR3aa: CSVLRNEKLFF; CDR3nt: TGCAGCGTTCTCCGGAATGAAAAACTGTTTTTT
abundance: .; v_gene: TRBV5-4; j_gene: TRBJ2-5; d_gene: .; CDR3aa: CASSTGQGNGETQYF; CDR3nt: TGTGCCAGCAGCACGGGGCAGGGGAACGGAGAGACCCAGTACTTC
abundance: .; v_gene: TRBV18; j_gene: TRBJ1-1; d_gene: TRBD1; CDR3aa: CASSPRQGRTEAFF; CDR3nt: TGTGCCAGCTCACCAAGACAGGGGAGGACTGAAGCTTTCTTT
abundance: .; v_gene: TRBV10-1; j_gene: TRBJ1-1; d_gene: .; CDR3aa: CASSDGRGWTEAFF; CDR3nt: TGCGCCAGCAGTGATGGTAGAGGGTGGACTGAAGCTTTCTTT
abundance: once; v_gene: TRBV5-1; j_gene: TRBJ1-5; d_gene: TRBD1; CDR3aa: CASSSGQEGMPQHF; CDR3nt: TGCGCCAGCAGCTCCGGACAGGAAGGTATGCCCCAGCATTTT
abundance: .; v_gene: TRBV29-1; j_gene: TRBJ1-3; d_gene: .; CDR3aa: CSGGTGNTIYF; CDR3nt: TGCAGCGGGGGTACTGGAAACACCATATATTTT
abundance: .; v_gene: TRBV19; j_gene: TRBJ1-1; d_gene: .; CDR3aa: CASSARVMNTEAFF; CDR3nt: TGTGCCAGTAGTGCCAGGGTCATGAACACTGAAGCTTTCTTT